This T cell receptor (beta chain) emerged from a study of T cell responses to AZD1222 COVID-19 vaccine. Study-wide results and limits: Regions 160-218 and 743-854 held dominance among vaccine-associated CD4 TCRs, which spanned spike. It was only a handful of AZD1222 recipients who were seropositive at baseline.

The CDR3 is 18 amino acids. The germline V gene has CDR1 LGHNA and CDR2 YSLEER. V lost 0 bases, J lost 8 bases, and 25 bases lay in between. The table came from immunoSEQ multiplex PCR; TCRdb's copy has only in-frame clones and leaves some out. The repertoire has roughly 100,000 clones, roughly 80% of them found once; the top ten carry about 14%. Concerning this clone itself: The antigen is not known.

The sequencing here drew on peripheral blood, taken 28 days after the second AZD1222 dose. The chain is built from TRBV4-3 and TRBJ1-2; D possibly corresponds to TRBD1 (6 bases). The TCR comes from an adult who received the AZD1222 COVID-19 vaccine. In DNA form, the CDR3 reads TGCGCCAGCAGCCAAGACGTTGGAGGGGGAGGTGGAAATAGCGGCTACACCTTC. Its protein product is CASSQDVGGGGGNSGYTF.